These T cell receptor beta chains were read from a single sample in a study of beta chain features in type 1 diabetes. Here immunoSEQ multiplex PCR was the method, and the copy in TCRdb shows in-frame clones only, minus some. The profile covers a few hundred thousand clones, with around 10% appearing a single time and 0.03% to 0.035% taken by the ten largest. Sample: naive CD4+ T cells from blood. The receptors here all came from a young woman in good health. Each CDR3 is given with its conserved first and last residue. Fields, in order: V gene, J gene, clone size, D gene, CDR3 protein, CDR3 DNA. A D gene is named only where the DNA matches it firmly. The size entry is marked missing in some rows and otherwise reads once, few, many or a size class.

V: TRBV11-2
J: TRBJ2-7
size: few
D: -
CDR3: CASSRGFVGQYF
DNA: TGTGCCAGCAGCCGAGGGTTCGTAGGGCAGTACTTC

V: TRBV5-7
J: TRBJ1-5
size: -
D: -
CDR3: CASSSTRGFSPQHF
DNA: TGTGCCAGCAGCTCTACGAGGGGGTTTTCTCCCCAGCATTTT

V: TRBV5-4
J: TRBJ2-3
size: few
D: -
CDR3: CASSGTGTPLTDTQYF
DNA: TGTGCCAGCAGCGGCACCGGGACTCCCCTCACAGATACGCAGTATTTT

V: TRBV5-1
J: TRBJ2-6
size: few
D: TRBD2
CDR3: CASTRGAGVNSGANVLTF
DNA: TGCGCCAGCACCCGAGGTGCGGGGGTTAACTCTGGGGCCAACGTCCTGACTTTC

V: TRBV7-9
J: TRBJ2-1
size: few
D: -
CDR3: CASSLAAKEGQFF
DNA: TGTGCCAGCAGCTTAGCGGCAAAGGAGGGGCAGTTCTTC

V: TRBV5-4
J: TRBJ1-1
size: few
D: -
CDR3: CASSFVASTEAFF
DNA: TGTGCCAGCAGCTTCGTAGCGAGCACTGAAGCTTTCTTT

V: TRBV14
J: TRBJ1-6
size: -
D: -
CDR3: CASSPYSRVDSPLHF
DNA: TGTGCCAGCAGCCCCTATTCCAGGGTTGATTCACCCCTCCACTTT

V: TRBV9
J: TRBJ1-1
size: -
D: -
CDR3: CASSVATSPGGPTEAFF
DNA: TGTGCCAGCAGCGTAGCTACTTCGCCTGGAGGTCCAACTGAAGCTTTCTTT

V: TRBV7-9
J: TRBJ2-5
size: many
D: TRBD2
CDR3: CASSLVTSQQTQYF
DNA: TGTGCCAGCAGCTTAGTGACTAGCCAACAGACCCAGTACTTC

V: TRBV28
J: TRBJ1-5
size: -
D: -
CDR3: CASSFGQPQHF
DNA: TGTGCCAGCAGTTTTGGCCAGCCCCAGCATTTT

V: TRBV20-1
J: TRBJ2-1
size: -
D: TRBD1
CDR3: CSADRGGQKFF
DNA: TGCAGTGCCGACAGGGGGGGCCAGAAGTTCTTC

V: TRBV7-9
J: TRBJ2-3
size: -
D: -
CDR3: CASSPKTGYTDTQYF
DNA: TGTGCCAGCAGCCCAAAGACAGGTTACACAGATACGCAGTATTTT

V: TRBV11-2
J: TRBJ2-7
size: few
D: TRBD1
CDR3: CASSSPEDRGGYEQYF
DNA: TGTGCCAGCAGCTCCCCAGAGGACAGGGGAGGCTACGAGCAGTACTTC

V: TRBV2
J: TRBJ2-7
size: few
D: TRBD1
CDR3: CASSERQGYEQYF
DNA: TGTGCCAGCAGTGAACGACAGGGCTACGAGCAGTACTTC

V: TRBV5-6
J: TRBJ2-2
size: few
D: TRBD1
CDR3: CASSFWNRGHGELFF
DNA: TGTGCCAGCAGCTTTTGGAACAGGGGACACGGGGAGCTGTTTTTT

V: TRBV30
J: TRBJ2-7
size: -
D: -
CDR3: CAWSRGTEQYF
DNA: TGTGCCTGGAGTCGGGGGACCGAGCAGTACTTC

V: TRBV30
J: TRBJ2-7
size: few
D: -
CDR3: CAWSHLPAGSGEQYF
DNA: TGTGCCTGGAGTCATCTCCCGGCGGGGAGCGGCGAGCAGTACTTC

V: TRBV14
J: TRBJ1-4
size: -
D: TRBD1
CDR3: CASSLRTGSHEKLFF
DNA: TGTGCCAGCAGCCTACGGACAGGGTCTCATGAAAAACTGTTTTTT